This T cell receptor beta chain emerged from a study of T-cell memory formation after mild COVID-19. Findings and limits, study-wide: Cross-reactive memory apparently joined, as some responding clones appeared in pre-infection memory. Clones contracting across day 15 to 85 had a balanced CD4/CD8 profile; later expanding clones leaned CD4+. Contracting CD4+ clones were located mainly in CM and EM, and CD8+ clones in EMRA.

Looked up from germline, CDR1 is MGHRA and CDR2 is YSYEKL. The length of the CDR3 is 17 residues. With 1 base removed from V and 2 bases from J, the gap between germline ends came to 14 bases. TCRdb reprocessed the 5' RACE reads via MiXCR and lists one record per CDR3 protein. This sample carries roughly 250,000 distinct CDR3 sequences, 16% of them seen once, and the ten largest clones take around 3.8%. A word on this clonotype: Its matching antigen is unknown.

Sequenced sample: PBMCs or a T cell subset sorted from them (not recorded which). The J gene is TRBJ2-2, the V gene TRBV4-1; D not resolved. This clonotype was obtained from a young man who had mild COVID-19 (a few samples of this study predate the infection). Cell type and time point are not known. In nucleotides, the CDR3 is TGCGCCAGCAGCCAAGGAAAGGGTACGCGAAACACCGGGGAGCTGTTTTTT. It yields the protein CASSQGKGTRNTGELFF.